This T cell receptor (beta chain) was sequenced for a study of blood T cells in healthy people across ages. Regarding the study as a whole: The study regarded diversity estimates from one million T cells as underestimates. Higher diversity and more naive CD4+ cells were features of long-lived donors, compared to aged donors.

This clonotype was counted a few times. What it recognizes is unknown. Through a sample-barcoded 5' primer and a J-beta primer mix, a second PCR was run for roughly 7 to 12 cycles. Each CDR3 protein gets one entry after TCRdb re-called the 5' RACE reads with MiXCR. The sample gives some 1.1 million distinct CDR3 sequences, around two fifths of which show up once; 13% is in the top ten. Every participating donor contributed 9.5 to 10 milliliters of peripheral blood through a draw. A minimum of 6 million PBMCs was isolated per sample. The CDR3 length is 20 residues. CDR1 is SGHTA, CDR2 FQGNSA, per germline. V shed 3 bases and J 0 bases; nucleotides not matched to a gene: 16.

The sequencing sample was made of blood. This rearrangement joins TRBV7-2 to TRBJ1-1, with 10 bases fitting TRBD1. The clonotype was recovered from a man between 18 and 29 years old in good health. The CDR3 DNA sequence: TGTGCCAGCAGCTTTAGACAGGGGGCTACTCTTCCTTATTTGAACACTGAAGCTTTCTTT. Amino acid sequence: CASSFRQGATLPYLNTEAFF.